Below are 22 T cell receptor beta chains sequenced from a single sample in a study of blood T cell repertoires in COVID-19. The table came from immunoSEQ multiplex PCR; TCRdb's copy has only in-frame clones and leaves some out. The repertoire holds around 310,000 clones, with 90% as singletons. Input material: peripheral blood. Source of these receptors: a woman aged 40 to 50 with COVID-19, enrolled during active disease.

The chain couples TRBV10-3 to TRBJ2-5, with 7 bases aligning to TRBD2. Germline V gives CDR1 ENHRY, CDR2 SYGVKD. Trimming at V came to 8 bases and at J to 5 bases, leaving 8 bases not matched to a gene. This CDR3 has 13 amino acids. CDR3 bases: TGTGCCATCGGACGGGAGGTTGAGGAGACCCAGTACTTC. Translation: CAIGREVEETQYF.

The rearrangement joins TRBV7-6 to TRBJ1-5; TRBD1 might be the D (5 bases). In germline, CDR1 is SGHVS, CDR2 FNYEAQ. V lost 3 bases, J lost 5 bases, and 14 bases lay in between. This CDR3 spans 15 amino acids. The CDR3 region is CASSFLKGKHQPQHF. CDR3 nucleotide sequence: TGTGCCAGCAGCTTCCTCAAGGGGAAACATCAGCCCCAGCATTTT.

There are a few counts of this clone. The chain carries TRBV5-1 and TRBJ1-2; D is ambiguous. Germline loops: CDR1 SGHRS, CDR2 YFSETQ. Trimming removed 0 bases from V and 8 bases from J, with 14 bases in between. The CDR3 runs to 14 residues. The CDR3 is CASSLDPQVAGYTF. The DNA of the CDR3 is TGCGCCAGCAGCTTGGACCCCCAAGTTGCGGGCTACACCTTC.

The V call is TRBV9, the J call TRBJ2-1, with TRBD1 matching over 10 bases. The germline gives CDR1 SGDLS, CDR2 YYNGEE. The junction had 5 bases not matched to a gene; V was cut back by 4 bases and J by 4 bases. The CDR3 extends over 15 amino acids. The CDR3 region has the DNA TGTGCCAGCAGCCTCGGGACAGGGGTATACAATGAGCAGTTCTTC. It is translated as CASSLGTGVYNEQFF.

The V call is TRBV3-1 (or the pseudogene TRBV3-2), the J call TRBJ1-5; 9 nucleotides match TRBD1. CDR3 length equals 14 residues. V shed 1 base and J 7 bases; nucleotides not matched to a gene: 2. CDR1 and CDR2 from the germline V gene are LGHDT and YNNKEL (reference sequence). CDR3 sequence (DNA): TGTGCCAGCAGCCAAGGGACAGGGGAACAGCCCCAGCATTTT. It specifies CASSQGTGEQPQHF.

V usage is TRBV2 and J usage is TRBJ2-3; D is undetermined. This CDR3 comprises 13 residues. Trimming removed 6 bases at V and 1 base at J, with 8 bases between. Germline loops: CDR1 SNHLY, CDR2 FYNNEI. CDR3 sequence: CASSPVGTDTQYF. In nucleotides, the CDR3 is TGTGCCAGCAGCCCGGTGGGCACAGATACGCAGTATTTT.

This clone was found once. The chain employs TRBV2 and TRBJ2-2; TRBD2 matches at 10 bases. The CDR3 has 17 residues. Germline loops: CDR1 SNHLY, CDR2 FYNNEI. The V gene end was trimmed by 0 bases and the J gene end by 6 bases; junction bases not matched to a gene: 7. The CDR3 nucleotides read TGTGCCAGCAGTGAAGCGCGGAAAAGCGGGAGGGCCGGGGAGCTGTTTTTT. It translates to CASSEARKSGRAGELFF.

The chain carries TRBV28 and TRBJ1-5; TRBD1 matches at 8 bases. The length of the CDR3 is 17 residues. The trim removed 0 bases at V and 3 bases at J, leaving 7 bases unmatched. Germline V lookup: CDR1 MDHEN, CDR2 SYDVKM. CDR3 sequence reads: CASSLWSGQGYNQPQHF. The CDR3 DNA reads TGTGCCAGCAGTTTATGGTCTGGACAGGGATACAATCAGCCCCAGCATTTT.

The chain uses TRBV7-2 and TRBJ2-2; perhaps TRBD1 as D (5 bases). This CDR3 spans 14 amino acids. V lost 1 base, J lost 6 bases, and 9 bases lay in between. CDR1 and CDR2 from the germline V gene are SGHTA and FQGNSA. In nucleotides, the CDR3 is TGTGCCAGCAGCTTAGTAGGACACTCCGGGGAGCTGTTTTTT. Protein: CASSLVGHSGELFF.

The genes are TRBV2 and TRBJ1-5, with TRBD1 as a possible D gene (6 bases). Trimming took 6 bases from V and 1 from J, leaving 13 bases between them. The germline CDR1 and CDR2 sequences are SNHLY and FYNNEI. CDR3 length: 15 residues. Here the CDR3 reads CASRENTGSNQPQHF. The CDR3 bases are TGTGCCAGCAGAGAAAACACAGGGAGCAATCAGCCCCAGCATTTT.

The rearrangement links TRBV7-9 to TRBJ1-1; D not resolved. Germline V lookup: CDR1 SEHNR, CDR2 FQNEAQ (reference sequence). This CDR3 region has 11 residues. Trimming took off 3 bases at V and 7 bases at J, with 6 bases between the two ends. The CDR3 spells CASSLAGEAFF. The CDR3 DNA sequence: TGTGCCAGCAGCTTGGCAGGTGAAGCTTTCTTT.

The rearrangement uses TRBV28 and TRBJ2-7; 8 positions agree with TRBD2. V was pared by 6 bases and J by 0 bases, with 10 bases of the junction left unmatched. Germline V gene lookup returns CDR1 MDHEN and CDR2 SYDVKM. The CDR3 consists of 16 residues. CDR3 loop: CASRKLTSDRSYEQYF. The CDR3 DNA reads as TGTGCCAGCAGGAAATTGACTAGCGATCGCTCCTACGAGCAGTACTTC.

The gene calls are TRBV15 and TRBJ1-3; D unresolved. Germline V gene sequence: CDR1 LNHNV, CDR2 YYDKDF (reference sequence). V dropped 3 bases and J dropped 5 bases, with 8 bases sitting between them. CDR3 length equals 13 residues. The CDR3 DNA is TGTGCCACCAGCAGCGGACTTAGAAACACCATATATTTT. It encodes CATSSGLRNTIYF.

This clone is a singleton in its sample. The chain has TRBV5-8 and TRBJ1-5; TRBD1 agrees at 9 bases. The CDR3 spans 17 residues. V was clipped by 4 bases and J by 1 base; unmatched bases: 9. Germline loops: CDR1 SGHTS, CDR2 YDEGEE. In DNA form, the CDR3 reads TGTGCCAGCAGCCCGAGTTGGGACAGGGCGAGCAATCAGCCCCAGCATTTT. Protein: CASSPSWDRASNQPQHF.

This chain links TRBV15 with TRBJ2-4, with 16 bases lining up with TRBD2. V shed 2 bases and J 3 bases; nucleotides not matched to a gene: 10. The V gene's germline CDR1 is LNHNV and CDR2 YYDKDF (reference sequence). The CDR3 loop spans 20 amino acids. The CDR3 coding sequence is TGTGCCACCAGCAGACTCTGGGGACTAGCGGGGGGGCCGGACAAAAACATTCAGTACTTC. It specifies CATSRLWGLAGGPDKNIQYF. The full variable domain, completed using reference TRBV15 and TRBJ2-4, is DAMVIQNPRYQVTQFGKPVTLSCSQTLNHNVMYWYQQKSSQAPKLLFHYYDKDFNNEADTPDNFQSRRPNTSFCFLDIRSPGLGDTAMYLCATSRLWGLAGGPDKNIQYFGAGTRLSVL.

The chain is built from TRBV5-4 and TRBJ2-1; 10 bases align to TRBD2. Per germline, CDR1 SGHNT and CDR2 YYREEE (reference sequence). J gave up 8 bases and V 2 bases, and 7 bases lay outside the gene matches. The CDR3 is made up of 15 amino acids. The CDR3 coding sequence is TGTGCCAGCAGCTTATGGCTAGCGGGGGAGGATGAGCAGTTCTTC. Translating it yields CASSLWLAGEDEQFF. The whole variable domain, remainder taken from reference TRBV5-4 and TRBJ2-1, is ETGVTQSPTHLIKTRGQQVTLRCSSQSGHNTVSWYQQALGQGPQFIFQYYREEENGRGNFPPRFSGLQFPNYSSELNVNALELDDSALYLCASSLWLAGEDEQFFGPGTRLTVL.

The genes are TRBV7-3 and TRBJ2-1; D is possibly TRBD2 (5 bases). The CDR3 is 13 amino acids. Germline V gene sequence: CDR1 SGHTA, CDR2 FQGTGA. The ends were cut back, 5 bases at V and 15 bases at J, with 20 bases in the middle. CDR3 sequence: CASSGNGSIRRFF. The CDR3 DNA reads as TGTGCCAGCAGCGGAAATGGGAGCATTCGGCGGTTCTTC.

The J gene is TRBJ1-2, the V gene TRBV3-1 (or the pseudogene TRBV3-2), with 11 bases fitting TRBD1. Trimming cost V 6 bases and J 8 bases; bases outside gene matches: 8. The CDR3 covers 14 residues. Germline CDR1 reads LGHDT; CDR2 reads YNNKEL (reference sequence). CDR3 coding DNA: TGTGCCAGCAGACAACGGGACAGGGGGATAGGCTACACCTTC. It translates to CASRQRDRGIGYTF.

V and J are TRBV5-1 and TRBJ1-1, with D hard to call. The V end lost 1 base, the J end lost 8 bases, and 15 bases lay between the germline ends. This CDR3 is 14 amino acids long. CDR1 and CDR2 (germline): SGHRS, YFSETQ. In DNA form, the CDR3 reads TGCGCCAGCAGCTTGAAAGACGAGGCTATCGAAGCTTTCTTT. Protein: CASSLKDEAIEAFF.

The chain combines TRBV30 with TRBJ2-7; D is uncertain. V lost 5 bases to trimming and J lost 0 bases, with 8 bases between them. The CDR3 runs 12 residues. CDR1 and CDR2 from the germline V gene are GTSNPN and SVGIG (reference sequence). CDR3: CAWGDISYEQYF. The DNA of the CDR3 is TGTGCCTGGGGAGACATCTCCTACGAGCAGTACTTC.

CDR3 coding DNA: TGTGCCAGCAGCCAAGATGGGGGAGGGGGAAATTCACCCCTCCACTTT. This translates into CASSQDGGGGNSPLHF. This sequence joins TRBV14 and TRBJ1-6; possible D gene TRBD1, 6 bases. This CDR3 is 16 amino acids long. Germline values: CDR1 SGHDN, CDR2 FVKESK. V was cut by 0 bases and J by 7 bases, with 13 bases left in between.

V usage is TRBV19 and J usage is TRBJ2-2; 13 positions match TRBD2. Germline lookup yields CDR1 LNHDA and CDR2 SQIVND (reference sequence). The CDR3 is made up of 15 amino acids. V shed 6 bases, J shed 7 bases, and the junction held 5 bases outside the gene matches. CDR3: CASSRLAGGRGELFF. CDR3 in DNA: TGTGCCAGTAGCCGACTAGCGGGGGGTCGCGGGGAGCTGTTTTTT.